The T cell receptor (beta chain) described here comes from a study of identifying expanded T cells in peripheral blood. Regarding the study as a whole: Technical replicates showed about 1.2 changed clones; roughly two weeks about 16; four weeks 19. Clone count variance between roughly 2-week samples rose with total template count.

Details on this clone: Its matching antigen is unknown.

TCRdb's copy holds only in-frame clones and misses some; the assay was immunoSEQ multiplex PCR. This table holds about 50,000 clones, roughly 82% found once. Trimming shortened V by 0 bases and J by 9 bases, and 9 bases separated the two germline ends. The CDR3 contains 13 residues. CDR1 is SGHDN and CDR2 is FVKESK in the germline V gene. No infections or other immune events were documented during collection. Sequenced sample: blood. The genes are TRBV14 and TRBJ1-5, with D hard to call. The clonotype originates from a person aged 18 to 75 in good health. The CDR3 region has the DNA TGTGCCAGCAGCCAAGACCCGCCCTCGCCCCAGCATTTT. Protein sequence: CASSQDPPSPQHF.